This T cell receptor beta chain was profiled in a study of graft-versus-host responses after intestinal transplantation. Study-level information: Among the recipients, all got anti-thymocyte globulin induction and then tacrolimus and steroids for around 3 years.

This clone was detected only a few times. Sequencing used immunoSEQ multiplex PCR; TCRdb keeps in-frame clones, though not all of them. The sample records 12,000 to 15,000 clones, 25% to 35% being singletons. The CDR3 is 18 amino acids. Germline V gene lookup returns CDR1 MGHRA and CDR2 YSYEKL. J was trimmed by 4 bases and V by 2 bases; bases with no gene match: 7. Sample: alloreactive CD4+ T cells from a mixed lymphocyte reaction culture, taken before intestinal transplant. Subset reported: CFSE-low proliferating T cells sorted from roughly 6-day pre-transplant mixed lymphocyte reaction (GvH or HvG direction). The receptor was derived from a human patient who received an intestinal transplant. The J gene is TRBJ2-2, the V gene TRBV4-1, with 13 positions matching TRBD2. As DNA, the CDR3 is TGCGCCAGCAGCCAATCCGGGACTAGCGGGATAGGCACCGGGGAGCTGTTTTTT. This gives the protein CASSQSGTSGIGTGELFF.